One and the same sample provided the 16 T cell receptor beta chains below, sequenced in a study of T cell responses to AZD1222 COVID-19 vaccine. This table comes from immunoSEQ multiplex PCR, and its TCRdb copy is limited to in-frame clones, with some not included. The profile covers 200,000 to 250,000 clones, with around 94% appearing a single time and over 1.5% taken by the ten largest. Specimen: peripheral blood, collected 28 days after the second dose of the MenACWY control vaccine. The receptor set was obtained from an adult who received the MenACWY meningococcal vaccine as a control.

The chain's CDR3 is CASSPIAGRFTYEQYF. In DNA, the CDR3 is TGTGCCAGCTCACCAATAGCAGGGAGGTTCACCTACGAGCAGTACTTC. The chain uses TRBV18 and TRBJ2-7; maybe TRBD2 (6 bases). V lost 2 bases, J lost 2 bases, and 16 bases lay in between. The CDR3 sequence is 16 residues long. Per the germline V gene, CDR1 is KGHSH and CDR2 is LQKENI.

The rearrangement uses TRBV25-1 and TRBJ1-1; 7 bases align to TRBD1. The CDR3 contains 13 residues. Germline V CDR1 and CDR2: MGHDK, SYGVNS. The trim removed 4 bases at V and 6 bases at J, leaving 5 bases unmatched. CDR3 sequence reads: CASSGQGSPEAFF. The CDR3 DNA follows: TGTGCCAGCAGTGGACAGGGTTCCCCTGAAGCTTTCTTT. Variable domain in full (rest from reference TRBV25-1 and TRBJ1-1): EADIYQTPRYLVIGTGKKITLECSQTMGHDKMYWYQQDPGMELHLIHYSYGVNSTEKGDLSSESTVSRIRTEHFPLTLESARPSHTSQYLCASSGQGSPEAFFGQGTRLTVV.

This chain uses TRBV7-2 with TRBJ2-7; no definite D call. The germline CDR1 and CDR2 sequences are SGHTA and FQGNSA. Trimming took 5 bases from V and 1 from J, leaving 6 bases between them. This CDR3 is 12 amino acids long. DNA for the CDR3: TGTGCCAGCAGCGTCGGATCCTACGAGCAGTACTTC. Protein: CASSVGSYEQYF.

The chain links TRBV5-1 to TRBJ2-7; D is uncertain. CDR3 size: 12 residues. CDR1 SGHRS and CDR2 YFSETQ come from the germline V gene. The ends were cut back, 0 bases at V and 8 bases at J, with 9 bases in the middle. This chain's CDR3 is CASSLDQEKQYF. The CDR3 DNA reads as TGCGCCAGCAGCTTGGATCAGGAAAAGCAGTACTTC.

This chain links TRBV6-5 with TRBJ1-6; 11 nucleotides match TRBD1. Trimming took 2 bases from V and 14 from J; bases not matched to a gene: 5. The CDR3 has 14 amino acids. The germline gives CDR1 MNHEY, CDR2 SVGAGI. The CDR3 spells CASSYGTGGSALHF. The CDR3 nucleotides are TGTGCCAGCAGTTACGGGACAGGGGGTTCGGCCCTCCACTTT.

This chain connects TRBV28 to TRBJ2-5; D gene ambiguous. CDR3 length equals 12 residues. Looked up from germline, CDR1 is MDHEN and CDR2 is SYDVKM. The ends were cut back, 5 bases at V and 5 bases at J, with 9 bases in the middle. Here the CDR3 reads CASSPLPETQYF. CDR3 coding DNA: TGTGCCAGCAGTCCTCTCCCGGAGACCCAGTACTTC.

A note on this clone: Other nucleotide sequences in the sample specify the same CDR3. This rearrangement joins TRBV6-5 to TRBJ1-2; possibly TRBD1 for D (6 bases). Trimming shortened V by 5 bases and J by 4 bases, and 11 bases separated the two germline ends. The CDR3 sequence is 13 residues long. CDR1 is MNHEY, CDR2 SVGAGI, per germline. CDR3 DNA: TGTGCCAGCAGTCCCAGGGGATCCTATGGCTACACCTTC. It codes for CASSPRGSYGYTF.

This clone was counted between two and nine times. The V and J genes are TRBV4-3 and TRBJ2-6; tentatively, D is TRBD1 (6 bases). Trimming pared 0 bases from V and 2 bases from J, leaving 8 bases between. From germline, CDR1 is LGHNA and CDR2 YSLEER. This CDR3 comprises 16 residues. The CDR3 DNA reads as TGCGCCAGCAGCCAAGATGGGACAACTGGGGCCAACGTCCTGACTTTC. This translates into CASSQDGTTGANVLTF.

V usage is TRBV5-1 and J usage is TRBJ1-1, with D possibly TRBD1 on 6 matching bases. The V gene lost 5 bases and the J gene lost 0 bases, with 11 bases spanning the gap. The CDR3 totals 14 residues. CDR1 is SGHRS and CDR2 is YFSETQ in the germline V gene. DNA of the CDR3: TGCGCCAGCAGACCGGACAGCCTGAACACTGAAGCTTTCTTT. Its protein product is CASRPDSLNTEAFF.

J is TRBJ2-2 and V is TRBV24-1; D is perhaps TRBD1 (5 bases). Per the germline V gene, CDR1 is KGHDR and CDR2 is SFDVKD. CDR3 length equals 14 residues. The V end lost 6 bases, the J end lost 2 bases, and 9 bases lay between the germline ends. The CDR3 protein is CATSRGTNTGELFF. The CDR3 nucleotides are TGTGCCACCAGTAGGGGTACCAACACCGGGGAGCTGTTTTTT.

The rearrangement links TRBV27 to TRBJ1-5; maybe TRBD1 (6 bases). In germline, CDR1 is MNHEY, CDR2 SMNVEV (reference sequence). This CDR3 spans 18 amino acids. V lost 1 base and J 2 bases, leaving 18 bases between the germline ends. CDR3 DNA sequence: TGTGCCAGCAGTTTATGTCGGTCAGGGGCAGATTGCAATCAGCCCCAGCATTTT. This sequence encodes CASSLCRSGADCNQPQHF.

The chain has TRBV28 and TRBJ2-1, with D unclear. The CDR3 runs 14 residues. CDR1 is MDHEN, CDR2 SYDVKM, per germline. V was cut by 1 base and J by 7 bases, with 11 bases left in between. CDR3 sequence reads: CASSLSGPRNEQFF. CDR3 coding DNA: TGTGCCAGCAGTTTATCAGGTCCGAGGAATGAGCAGTTCTTC.

The chain has TRBV3-1 (or the pseudogene TRBV3-2) and TRBJ1-1; no reliable D call. Trimming left V 2 bases short and J 4 bases short, with 11 bases between. Germline assignment: CDR1 LGHDT and CDR2 YNNKEL (reference sequence). This CDR3 is built from 14 residues. CDR3 region: CASSQRKSGTEAFF. The DNA of the CDR3 is TGTGCCAGCAGCCAAAGAAAAAGCGGCACTGAAGCTTTCTTT.

The chain couples TRBV27 to TRBJ2-5, with 10 bases lining up with TRBD2. The length of the CDR3 is 16 residues. Trimming cost V 3 bases and J 6 bases; bases outside gene matches: 10. Germline CDR1 is MNHEY and CDR2 is SMNVEV (reference sequence). CDR3 amino acids: CASSLSGGAAYKTQYF. For the CDR3, the DNA is TGTGCCAGCAGTTTGAGCGGGGGGGCCGCTTATAAGACCCAGTACTTC.

For the CDR3, the DNA is TGTGCCAGCAGTCCCACGGGACAGAGCCCGGCAACTAATGAAAAACTGTTTTTT. This gives the protein CASSPTGQSPATNEKLFF. The chain combines TRBV28 with TRBJ1-4; TRBD1 aligns across 7 bases. Germline V lookup: CDR1 MDHEN, CDR2 SYDVKM. After removal of 5 bases from V and 0 bases from J, the junction contained 12 bases not matched to a gene. The CDR3 length is 18 residues.

The chain is built from TRBV12-3 or TRBV12-4 and TRBJ2-7, with 8 bases lining up with TRBD1. J gave up 6 bases and V 3 bases, and 4 bases lay outside the gene matches. The CDR3 spans 13 residues. The DNA for the CDR3 is TGTGCCAGCAGTTTGGGGACAGGCGGCGAGCAGTACTTC. It translates to CASSLGTGGEQYF.